This is a list of T cell receptor beta chains from one sample in a study of blood T cell repertoires in COVID-19. Profiling relied on immunoSEQ multiplex PCR, and the TCRdb table lists in-frame clones only, not all of them. The profile shows about 370,000 clones, more than 80% of them singletons. The sequenced material came from peripheral blood. These TCRs come from a woman younger than 45 with COVID-19, enrolled during active disease. Both conserved end residues are part of each CDR3. The order of the fields is D gene, clone size, V gene, J gene, CDR3 protein, CDR3 DNA. A D gene is named only where the DNA matches it firmly. Clone sizes are given selectively: once, few, many, or a class where the clone is expanded.

D: .; size: .; V: TRBV6-5; J: TRBJ1-6; CDR3: CASSYSARHYNSPLHF; DNA: TGTGCCAGCAGTTACTCGGCCAGGCATTACAATTCACCCCTCCACTTT
D: .; size: .; V: TRBV6-1; J: TRBJ1-6; CDR3: CASSDADAGYNSPLHF; DNA: TGTGCCAGCAGTGACGCGGACGCAGGGTATAATTCACCCCTCCACTTT
D: TRBD1; size: .; V: TRBV5-5; J: TRBJ2-7; CDR3: CASSQDRVSYEQYF; DNA: TGTGCCAGCAGCCAGGACAGGGTTTCTTACGAGCAGTACTTC
D: .; size: .; V: TRBV4-1; J: TRBJ1-5; CDR3: CASSQVQGSNQPQHF; DNA: TGCGCCAGCAGCCAAGTGCAGGGGAGCAATCAGCCCCAGCATTTT
D: .; size: .; V: TRBV6-5; J: TRBJ1-2; CDR3: CASSYLPAGNYGYTF; DNA: TGTGCCAGCAGTTACCTCCCGGCAGGCAACTATGGCTACACCTTC
D: .; size: .; V: TRBV2; J: TRBJ1-2; CDR3: CASSLAGAPGYTF; DNA: TGTGCCAGCAGCCTCGCTGGGGCACCGGGCTACACCTTC
D: .; size: .; V: TRBV2; J: TRBJ1-3; CDR3: CASSELGNAGNTIYF; DNA: TGTGCCAGCAGTGAATTGGGCAATGCTGGAAACACCATATATTTT
D: .; size: .; V: TRBV19; J: TRBJ1-4; CDR3: CASSKAAGATNEKLFF; DNA: TGTGCCAGTAGTAAGGCGGCGGGAGCAACTAATGAAAAACTGTTTTTT
D: .; size: .; V: TRBV11-2; J: TRBJ2-1; CDR3: CASSLAGTAPYNEQFF; DNA: TGTGCCAGCAGCTTAGCTGGGACTGCCCCCTACAATGAGCAGTTCTTC
D: .; size: .; V: TRBV6-5; J: TRBJ1-5; CDR3: CASGPGSGGNQPQHF; DNA: TGTGCCAGCGGGCCCGGATCCGGGGGCAATCAGCCCCAGCATTTT
D: .; size: few; V: TRBV12-3/TRBV12-4; J: TRBJ2-1; CDR3: CASSRDNEQFF; DNA: TGTGCCAGCAGTCGGGACAATGAGCAGTTCTTC
D: TRBD1; size: .; V: TRBV18; J: TRBJ1-4; CDR3: CASSPGQGPEKLFF; DNA: TGTGCCAGCTCACCTGGACAGGGTCCCGAAAAACTGTTTTTT
D: TRBD1; size: .; V: TRBV10-3; J: TRBJ1-5; CDR3: CAIRPGQGAGQPQHF; DNA: TGTGCCATCAGGCCGGGACAGGGGGCTGGCCAGCCCCAGCATTTT
D: .; size: .; V: TRBV29-1; J: TRBJ1-1; CDR3: CSVGRRVTEAFF; DNA: TGCAGCGTTGGCCGCAGGGTCACTGAAGCTTTCTTT
D: .; size: .; V: TRBV28; J: TRBJ1-1; CDR3: CASSLQGPNTEAFF; DNA: TGTGCCAGCAGTTTGCAGGGGCCGAACACTGAAGCTTTCTTT
D: TRBD2; size: few; V: TRBV5-8; J: TRBJ2-1; CDR3: CASSFGAGPYNEQFF; DNA: TGTGCCAGCAGCTTCGGAGCGGGGCCTTACAATGAGCAGTTCTTC
D: .; size: once; V: TRBV5-1; J: TRBJ2-5; CDR3: CASSPERTWYQETQYF; DNA: TGCGCCAGCAGCCCCGAGCGGACCTGGTACCAAGAGACCCAGTACTTC
D: TRBD2; size: once; V: TRBV6-2/TRBV6-3; J: TRBJ2-1; CDR3: CASSYSPAGGPQPQFF; DNA: TGTGCCAGCAGTTACTCGCCAGCGGGAGGGCCGCAGCCTCAGTTCTTC
D: .; size: .; V: TRBV6-5; J: TRBJ2-7; CDR3: CASGSTGHYEQYF; DNA: TGTGCCAGCGGATCGACAGGACACTACGAGCAGTACTTC
D: TRBD1; size: .; V: TRBV11-2; J: TRBJ1-1; CDR3: CASSLGRGTEAFF; DNA: TGTGCCAGCAGCTTAGGCAGGGGGACTGAAGCTTTCTTT
D: TRBD1; size: .; V: TRBV7-2; J: TRBJ1-1; CDR3: CASGLDRGLAEAFF; DNA: TGTGCCAGCGGGTTAGACAGGGGGTTGGCTGAAGCTTTCTTT